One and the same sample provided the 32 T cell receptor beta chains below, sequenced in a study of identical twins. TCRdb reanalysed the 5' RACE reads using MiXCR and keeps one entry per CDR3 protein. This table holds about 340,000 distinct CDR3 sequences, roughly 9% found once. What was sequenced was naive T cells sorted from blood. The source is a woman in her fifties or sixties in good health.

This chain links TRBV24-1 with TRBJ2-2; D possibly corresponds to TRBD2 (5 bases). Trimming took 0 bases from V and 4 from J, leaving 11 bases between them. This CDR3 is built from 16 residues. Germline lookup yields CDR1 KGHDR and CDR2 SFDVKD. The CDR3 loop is CATSDLPGMGTGELFF. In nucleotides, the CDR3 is TGTGCCACCAGTGATTTGCCGGGAATGGGCACCGGGGAGCTGTTTTTT.

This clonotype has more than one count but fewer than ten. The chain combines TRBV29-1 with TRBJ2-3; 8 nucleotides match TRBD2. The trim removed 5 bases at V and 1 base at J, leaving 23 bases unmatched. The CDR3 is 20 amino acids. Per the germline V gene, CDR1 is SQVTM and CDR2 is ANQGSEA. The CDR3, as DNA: TGCAGCGTTTTTAGGACCCTATCGGGAGGGCCCGGGGTTGGCACAGATACGCAGTATTTT. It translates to CSVFRTLSGGPGVGTDTQYF.

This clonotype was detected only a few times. The CDR3 here is CASSLDRIGTPLHF. The CDR3 nucleotides are TGTGCCAGCAGTTTAGACAGAATCGGTACACCCCTCCACTTT. The V and J genes are TRBV27 and TRBJ1-6, with a possible D match to TRBD1 (5 bases). Per germline, CDR1 MNHEY and CDR2 SMNVEV (reference sequence). The CDR3 is made up of 14 amino acids. Trimming stripped 2 bases from V and 11 bases from J, with 13 bases between.

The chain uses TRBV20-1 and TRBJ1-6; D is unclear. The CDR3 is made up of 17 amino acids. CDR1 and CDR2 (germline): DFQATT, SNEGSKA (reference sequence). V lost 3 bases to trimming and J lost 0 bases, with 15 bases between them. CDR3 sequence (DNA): TGCAGTGCTAGGGAGGTCAAACCGAGCTCCTATAATTCACCCCTCCACTTT. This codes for CSAREVKPSSYNSPLHF.

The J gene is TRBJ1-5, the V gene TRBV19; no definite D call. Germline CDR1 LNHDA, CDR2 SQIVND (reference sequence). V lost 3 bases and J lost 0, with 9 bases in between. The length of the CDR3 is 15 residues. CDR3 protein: CASSMAGYSNQPQHF. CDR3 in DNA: TGTGCCAGTAGTATGGCCGGGTATAGCAATCAGCCCCAGCATTTT.

CDR3 sequence (DNA): TGCGCCAGCAGAAGGATCCTAGCGGCCTACAATGAGCAGTTCTTC. Protein: CASRRILAAYNEQFF. This sequence joins TRBV5-1 and TRBJ2-1, with 7 bases fitting TRBD2. The CDR3 extends over 15 amino acids. Germline CDR1 is SGHRS and CDR2 is YFSETQ. Losses at the gene ends were 5 bases for V and 2 bases for J; bases not matched to a gene: 7.

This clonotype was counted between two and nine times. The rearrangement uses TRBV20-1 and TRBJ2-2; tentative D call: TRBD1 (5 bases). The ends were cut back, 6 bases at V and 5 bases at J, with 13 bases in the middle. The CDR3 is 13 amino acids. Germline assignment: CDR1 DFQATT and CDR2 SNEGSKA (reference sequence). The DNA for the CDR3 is TGCAGTGCGAAGGGGTTGGGTACCGGGGAGCTGTTTTTT. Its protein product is CSAKGLGTGELFF.

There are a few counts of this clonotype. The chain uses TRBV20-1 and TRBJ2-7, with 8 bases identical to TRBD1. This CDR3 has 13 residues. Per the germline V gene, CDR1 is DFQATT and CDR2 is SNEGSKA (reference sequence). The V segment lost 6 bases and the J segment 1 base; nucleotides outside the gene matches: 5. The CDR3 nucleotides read TGCAGTGCGAGGGACAGGCGATCCTACGAGCAGTACTTC. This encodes CSARDRRSYEQYF.

As DNA, the CDR3 is TGCAGTGCTAGAGTGTCAGGGGATAGCAATCAGCCCCAGCATTTT. Its protein product is CSARVSGDSNQPQHF. The chain employs TRBV20-1 and TRBJ1-5; possibly TRBD1 for D (6 bases). Germline V gene data show CDR1 as DFQATT and CDR2 as SNEGSKA (reference sequence). This CDR3 has 15 amino acids. V was trimmed by 1 base and J by 0 bases, leaving 10 bases between them.

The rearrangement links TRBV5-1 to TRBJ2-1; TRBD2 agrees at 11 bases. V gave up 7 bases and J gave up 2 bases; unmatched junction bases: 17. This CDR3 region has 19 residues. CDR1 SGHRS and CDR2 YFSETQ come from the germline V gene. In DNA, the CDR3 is TGCGCCAGCCACAAAAGGGTATTAGCGGGAGGGACGACCTACAATGAGCAGTTCTTC. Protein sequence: CASHKRVLAGGTTYNEQFF.

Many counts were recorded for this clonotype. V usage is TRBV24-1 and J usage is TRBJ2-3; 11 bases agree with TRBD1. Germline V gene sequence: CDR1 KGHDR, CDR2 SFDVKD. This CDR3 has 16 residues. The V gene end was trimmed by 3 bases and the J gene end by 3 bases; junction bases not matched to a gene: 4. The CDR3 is CATSDPGTGGTDTQYF. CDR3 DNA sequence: TGTGCCACCAGTGATCCCGGGACAGGGGGAACAGATACGCAGTATTTT.

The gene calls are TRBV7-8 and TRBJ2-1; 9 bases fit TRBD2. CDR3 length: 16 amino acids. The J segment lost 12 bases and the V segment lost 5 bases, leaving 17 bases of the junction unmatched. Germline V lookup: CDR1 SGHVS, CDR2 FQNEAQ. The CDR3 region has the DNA TGTGCCAGCAGCCCCGGGGTTAGCGGGAGTTGGAGTCTGCAGTTCTTC. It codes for CASSPGVSGSWSLQFF.

The CDR3 region has the DNA TGCAGTGCTAGAGAAGTTAGCGGGAGACAGTTGTTCTTC. Its protein is CSAREVSGRQLFF. The genes are TRBV20-1 and TRBJ2-1; the match to TRBD2 covers 9 bases. Germline V gene data show CDR1 as DFQATT and CDR2 as SNEGSKA (reference sequence). The CDR3 contains 13 residues. V lost 0 bases to trimming and J lost 15 bases; unmatched junction nucleotides: 9.

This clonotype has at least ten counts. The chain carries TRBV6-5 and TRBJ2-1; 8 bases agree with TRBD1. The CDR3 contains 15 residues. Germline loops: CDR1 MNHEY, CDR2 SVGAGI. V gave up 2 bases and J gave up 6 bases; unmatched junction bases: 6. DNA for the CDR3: TGTGCCAGCAGTTACACGCGGGACAGGAGCAATGAGCAGTTCTTC. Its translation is CASSYTRDRSNEQFF.

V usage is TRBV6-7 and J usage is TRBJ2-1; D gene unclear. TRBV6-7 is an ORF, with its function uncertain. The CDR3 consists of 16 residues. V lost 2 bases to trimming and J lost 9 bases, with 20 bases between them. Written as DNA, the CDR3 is TGTGCCAGCAGTTACACGAATAGACTTCTACAATGTGAGCAGTTCTTC. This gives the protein CASSYTNRLLQCEQFF.

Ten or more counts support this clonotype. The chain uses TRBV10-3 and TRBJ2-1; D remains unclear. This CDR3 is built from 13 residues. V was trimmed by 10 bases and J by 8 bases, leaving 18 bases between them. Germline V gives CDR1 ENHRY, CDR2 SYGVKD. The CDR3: CATSIPQQDEQFF. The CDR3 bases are TGTGCCACCTCTATTCCGCAGCAAGATGAGCAGTTCTTC.

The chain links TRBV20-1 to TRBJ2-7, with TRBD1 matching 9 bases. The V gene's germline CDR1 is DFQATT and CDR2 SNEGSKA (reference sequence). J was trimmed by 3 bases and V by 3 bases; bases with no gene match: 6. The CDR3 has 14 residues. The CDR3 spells CSARIQGANYEQYF. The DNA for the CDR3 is TGCAGTGCTAGGATACAGGGGGCAAACTACGAGCAGTACTTC.

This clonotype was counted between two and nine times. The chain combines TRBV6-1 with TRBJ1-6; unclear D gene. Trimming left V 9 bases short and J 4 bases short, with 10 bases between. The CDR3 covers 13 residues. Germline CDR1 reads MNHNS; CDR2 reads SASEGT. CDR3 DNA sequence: TGTGCCAGTCTTCGGATTTATAATTCACCCCTCCACTTT. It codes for CASLRIYNSPLHF.

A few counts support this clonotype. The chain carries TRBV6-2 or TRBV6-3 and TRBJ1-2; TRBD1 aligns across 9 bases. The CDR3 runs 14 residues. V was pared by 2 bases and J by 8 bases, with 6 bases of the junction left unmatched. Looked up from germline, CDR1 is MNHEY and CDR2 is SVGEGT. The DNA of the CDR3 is TGTGCCAGCAGTTACAAGGACAGGGGAGGCGGCTACACCTTC. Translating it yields CASSYKDRGGGYTF.

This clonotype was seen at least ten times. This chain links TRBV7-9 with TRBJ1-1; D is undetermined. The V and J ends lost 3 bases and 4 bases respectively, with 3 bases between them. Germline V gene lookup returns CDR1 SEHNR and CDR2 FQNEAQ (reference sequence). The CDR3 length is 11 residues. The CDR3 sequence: CASSFGTEAFF. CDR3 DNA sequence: TGTGCCAGCAGCTTTGGCACTGAAGCTTTCTTT.

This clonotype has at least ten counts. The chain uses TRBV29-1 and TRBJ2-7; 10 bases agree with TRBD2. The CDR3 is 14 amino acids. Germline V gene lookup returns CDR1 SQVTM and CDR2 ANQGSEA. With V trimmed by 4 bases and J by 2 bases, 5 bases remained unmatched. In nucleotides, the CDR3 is TGCAGCGTTGCAGGGGGACTAGCGACCTACGAGCAGTACTTC. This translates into CSVAGGLATYEQYF.

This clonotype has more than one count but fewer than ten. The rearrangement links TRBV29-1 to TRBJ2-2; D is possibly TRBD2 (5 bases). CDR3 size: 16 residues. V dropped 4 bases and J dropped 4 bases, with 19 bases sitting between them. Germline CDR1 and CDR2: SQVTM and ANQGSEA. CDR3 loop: CSVVGVAGLVTGELFF. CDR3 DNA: TGCAGCGTTGTTGGGGTCGCGGGTCTGGTCACCGGGGAGCTGTTTTTT.

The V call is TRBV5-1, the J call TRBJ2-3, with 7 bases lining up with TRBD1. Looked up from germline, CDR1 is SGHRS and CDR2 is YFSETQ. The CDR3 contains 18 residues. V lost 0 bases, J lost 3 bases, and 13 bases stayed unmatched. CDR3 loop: CASSLDGPTGKVTDTQYF. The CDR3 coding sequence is TGCGCCAGCAGCTTGGATGGACCGACAGGGAAGGTGACAGATACGCAGTATTTT.

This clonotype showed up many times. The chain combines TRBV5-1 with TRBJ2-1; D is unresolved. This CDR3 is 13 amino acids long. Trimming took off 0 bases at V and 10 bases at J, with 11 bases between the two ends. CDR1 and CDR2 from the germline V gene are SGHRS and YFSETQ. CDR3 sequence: CASSLAAEYEQFF. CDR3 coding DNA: TGCGCCAGCAGCTTGGCGGCGGAGTACGAGCAGTTCTTC.

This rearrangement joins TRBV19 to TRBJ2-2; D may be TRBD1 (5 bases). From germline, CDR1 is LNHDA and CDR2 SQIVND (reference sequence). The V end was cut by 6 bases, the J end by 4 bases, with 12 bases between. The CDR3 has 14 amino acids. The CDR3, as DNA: TGTGCCAGTAGAGGGGAACTGTCCACCGGGGAGCTGTTTTTT. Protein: CASRGELSTGELFF.

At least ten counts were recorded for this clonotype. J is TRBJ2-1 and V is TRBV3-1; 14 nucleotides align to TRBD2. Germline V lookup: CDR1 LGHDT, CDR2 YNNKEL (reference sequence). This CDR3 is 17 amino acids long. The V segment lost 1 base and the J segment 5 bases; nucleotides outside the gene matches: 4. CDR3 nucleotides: TGTGCCAGCAGCCAAGTGGGACTAGCGGGAGAGGACAATGAGCAGTTCTTC. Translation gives CASSQVGLAGEDNEQFF.

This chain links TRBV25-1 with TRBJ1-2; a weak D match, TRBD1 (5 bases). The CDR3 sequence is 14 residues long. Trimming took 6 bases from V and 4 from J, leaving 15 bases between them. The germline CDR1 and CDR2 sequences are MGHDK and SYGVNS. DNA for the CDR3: TGTGCCAGCAGGGCAGGTCGGGACGGCTATGGCTACACCTTC. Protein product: CASRAGRDGYGYTF.

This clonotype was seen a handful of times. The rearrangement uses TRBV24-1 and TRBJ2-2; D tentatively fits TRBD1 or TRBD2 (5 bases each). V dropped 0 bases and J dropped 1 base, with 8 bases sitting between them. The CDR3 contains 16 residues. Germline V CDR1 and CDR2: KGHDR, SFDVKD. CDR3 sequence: CATSDLGGQNTGELFF. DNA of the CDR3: TGTGCCACCAGTGATTTGGGAGGACAGAACACCGGGGAGCTGTTTTTT.

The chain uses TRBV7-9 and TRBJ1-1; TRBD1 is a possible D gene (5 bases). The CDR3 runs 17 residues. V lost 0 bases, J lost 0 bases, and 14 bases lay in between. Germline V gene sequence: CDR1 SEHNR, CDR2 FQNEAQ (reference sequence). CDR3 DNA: TGTGCCAGCAGCTTAGCGCGAATAACAGGAATGAACACTGAAGCTTTCTTT. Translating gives CASSLARITGMNTEAFF. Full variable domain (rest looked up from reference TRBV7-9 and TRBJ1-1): DTGVSQNPRHKITKRGQNVTFRCDPISEHNRLYWYRQTLGQGPEFLTYFQNEAQLEKSRLLSDRFSAERPKGSFSTLEIQRTEQGDSAMYLCASSLARITGMNTEAFFGQGTRLTVV.

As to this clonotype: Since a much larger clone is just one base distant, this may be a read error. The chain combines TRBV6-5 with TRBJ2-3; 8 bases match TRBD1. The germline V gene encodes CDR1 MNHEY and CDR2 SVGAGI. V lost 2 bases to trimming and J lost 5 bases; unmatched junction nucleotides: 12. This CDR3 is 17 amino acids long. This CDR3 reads CASSYDPGTGRGDTQYF. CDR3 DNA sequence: TGTGCCAGCAGTTACGATCCAGGGACAGGAAGGGGAGATACGCAGTATTTT.

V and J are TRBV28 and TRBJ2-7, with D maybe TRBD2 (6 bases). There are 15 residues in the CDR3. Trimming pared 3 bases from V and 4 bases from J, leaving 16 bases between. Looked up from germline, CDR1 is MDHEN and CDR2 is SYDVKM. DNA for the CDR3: TGTGCCAGCAGTTTTATGGGGGGACCGATATACGAGCAGTACTTC. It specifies CASSFMGGPIYEQYF. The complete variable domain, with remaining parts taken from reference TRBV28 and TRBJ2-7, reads DVKVTQSSRYLVKRTGEKVFLECVQDMDHENMFWYRQDPGLGLRLIYFSYDVKMKEKGDIPEGYSVSREKKERFSLILESASTNQTSMYLCASSFMGGPIYEQYFGPGTRLTVT.

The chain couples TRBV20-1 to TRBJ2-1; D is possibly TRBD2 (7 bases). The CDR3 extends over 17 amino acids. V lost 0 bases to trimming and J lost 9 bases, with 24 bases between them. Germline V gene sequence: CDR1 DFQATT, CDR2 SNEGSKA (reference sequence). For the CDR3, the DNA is TGCAGTGCTAGAGATTTATGGGGGGGCCAAGGTCCTACTGAGCAGTTCTTC. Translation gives CSARDLWGGQGPTEQFF.